This T cell receptor (beta chain) comes out of a study of blood T cell repertoires in COVID-19. Study details: The United States, Italy and Spain were the sources of the acute and convalescent COVID-19 samples.

The CDR3 runs to 15 residues. V lost 3 bases, J lost 0 bases, and 11 bases lay in between. The V gene's germline CDR1 is LNHNV and CDR2 YYDKDF (reference sequence). Participant reports of clinical history set cohort assignment. Original processing methods: Reference gene primers were amplified, and this amplification served to estimate nucleated cell counts. The method was immunoSEQ multiplex PCR; TCRdb's version includes in-frame clones alone and lacks a portion of them. Clone size and V and J calls were adopted from that table, with D and trimming inferred from the DNA. The sample has 350,000 or so clones, 80% to 90% seen once; the top ten hold roughly 4%.

The chain employs TRBV15 and TRBJ2-5, with D perhaps TRBD1 (7 bases). Sequenced sample: PBMCs or T cells enriched from blood (not recorded which). This receptor was identified in a woman in her forties with acute COVID-19. CDR3 region: CATSRTGRHQETQYF. The DNA of the CDR3 is TGTGCCACCAGCAGGACAGGGAGGCACCAAGAGACCCAGTACTTC.